These T cell receptor beta chains were read from a single sample in a study of T cells in Graves' hyperthyroidism and ophthalmopathy. MiXCR was run by TCRdb on the multiplex PCR reads, yielding one entry per CDR3 protein. The sample includes about 300,000 distinct CDR3 sequences, less than 20% of them seen just once. The sequenced sample consisted of blood. The receptors were sampled from a man aged 45-60 years with Graves' ophthalmopathy. Both conserved end residues are part of each CDR3. The D gene is left open where the match is weak. Clone size is shown for a subset of rows, as once, few, many or a class of expanded clone.

size | D | length | J | V | DNA | CDR3
. | . | 15 | TRBJ2-2 | TRBV28 | TGTGCCAGCAGCACTGGGGGGCTGAACACCGGGGAGCTGTTTTTT | CASSTGGLNTGELFF
few | TRBD1 | 12 | TRBJ1-2 | TRBV15 | TGTGCCACCAGGGACAGGAGGACTGGCTACACCTTC | CATRDRRTGYTF
many | . | 14 | TRBJ2-1 | TRBV3-1 | TGTGCCAGCAGCCAAGATGGAAAATACAATGAGCAGTTCTTC | CASSQDGKYNEQFF
few | . | 14 | TRBJ2-5 | TRBV6-1 | TGTGCCAGCAGCCTAAATCCAGGGGGGGAGACCCAGTACTTC | CASSLNPGGETQYF
many | . | 14 | TRBJ2-5 | TRBV5-1 | TGCGCCAGCAGCCCTCGGGGGGCCCAAGAGACCCAGTACTTC | CASSPRGAQETQYF
. | . | 14 | TRBJ1-6 | TRBV6-1 | TGTGCCAGCAGTGATGGGGGGCCGAATTCACCCCTCCACTTT | CASSDGGPNSPLHF
. | TRBD1 | 16 | TRBJ1-4 | TRBV5-1 | TGCGCCAGCAGCGAGGGACAGGGTCAATCTAATGAAAAACTGTTTTTT | CASSEGQGQSNEKLFF
. | . | 13 | TRBJ1-2 | TRBV29-1 | TGCAGCGTTGAAGATTTGGGGGCAAGGGGCTACACCTTC | CSVEDLGARGYTF
. | . | 14 | TRBJ2-1 | TRBV4-2 | TGTGCCAGCAGCCAAGATGCGGTCTACAATGAGCAGTTCTTC | CASSQDAVYNEQFF
. | TRBD2 | 16 | TRBJ2-5 | TRBV10-3 | TGTGCCAGCGGCCGCAGGCCGGGGGGGCTTCTGGAGACCCAGTACTTC | CASGRRPGGLLETQYF
few | . | 14 | TRBJ2-1 | TRBV7-9 | TGTGCCAGCAGCCTGGACTACTCATGGGGTGAGCAGTTCTTC | CASSLDYSWGEQFF
many | TRBD2 | 18 | TRBJ2-3 | TRBV20-1 | TGCAGTGCTAGAGATTGGGTGACTAGCGGGGCAAACACAGATACGCAGTATTTT | CSARDWVTSGANTDTQYF
many | TRBD1 | 15 | TRBJ1-6 | TRBV5-1 | TGCGCCAGCAGCTTGTCCGGGACAGGGTATTCACCCCTCCACTTT | CASSLSGTGYSPLHF
few | . | 13 | TRBJ2-7 | TRBV20-1 | TGCAGTGCCCAGAGGCCTAGCCGTTACGAGCAGTACTTC | CSAQRPSRYEQYF
many | . | 15 | TRBJ1-1 | TRBV7-8 | TGTGCCAGCAGTCCGGCTGGTGGGATGAACACTGAAGCTTTCTTT | CASSPAGGMNTEAFF
many | . | 12 | TRBJ1-2 | TRBV28 | TGTGCCAGCAGTTCGAAGGGCTATGGCTACACCTTC | CASSSKGYGYTF
few | . | 13 | TRBJ2-7 | TRBV9 | TGTGCCAGCAGCCCGAGGGGGGCCTACGAGCAGTACTTC | CASSPRGAYEQYF
many | . | 16 | TRBJ2-3 | TRBV4-1 | TGCGCCAGCAGCCAAGAGAAGTGGGGGGGCACAGATACGCAGTATTTT | CASSQEKWGGTDTQYF
many | . | 15 | TRBJ2-1 | TRBV3-1 | TGTGCCAGCAGCCACGATGGGAGGTCCTACAATGAGCAGTTCTTC | CASSHDGRSYNEQFF
few | . | 15 | TRBJ1-1 | TRBV12-5 | TGTGCTAGTGGTTTGGGAGGGGGACCACGGACTGAAGCTTTCTTT | CASGLGGGPRTEAFF
many | TRBD1 | 14 | TRBJ1-1 | TRBV28 | TGTGCCAGCACCCCTCCGGGACAGGGGGCAAAAGCTTTCTTT | CASTPPGQGAKAFF
many | . | 13 | TRBJ1-1 | TRBV6-1 | TGTGCCAGCAGTGAACAGGGGAACACTGAAGCTTTCTTT | CASSEQGNTEAFF
. | TRBD2 | 17 | TRBJ2-3 | TRBV9 | TGTGCCAGCAGCCAAACCCCGGGACTAGCGGTTCCGGATACGCAGTATTTT | CASSQTPGLAVPDTQYF
many | TRBD2 | 14 | TRBJ2-7 | TRBV11-2 | TGTGCCAGCAGCCGAATAGCGGGAGGGGACGAGCAGTACTTC | CASSRIAGGDEQYF
many | TRBD2 | 16 | TRBJ2-1 | TRBV14 | TGTGCCAGCAGCCTGGGACTAGCGGGTAACGTCGATGAGCAGTTCTTC | CASSLGLAGNVDEQFF
few | . | 11 | TRBJ2-7 | TRBV10-3 | TGTGCCATCAGTGGGGAAGTCGAGCAGTACTTC | CAISGEVEQYF
many | TRBD1 | 15 | TRBJ2-3 | TRBV28 | TGTGCCAGCCGAGGGACAGGGGGCGCGGCAGATACGCAGTATTTT | CASRGTGGAADTQYF
many | TRBD2 | 11 | TRBJ2-7 | TRBV5-1 | TGCGCCAGCAGCCTGGGAGGGGAGCAGTACTTC | CASSLGGEQYF
many | TRBD2 | 16 | TRBJ2-7 | TRBV28 | TGTGCCAGCAGTGATCCGGGACTAGCGGGAGATCGCGAGCAGTACTTC | CASSDPGLAGDREQYF
. | TRBD1 | 13 | TRBJ1-2 | TRBV7-9 | TGTGCCAGCAGCCCAGGGGGCGTCTATGGCTACACCTTC | CASSPGGVYGYTF
. | TRBD2 | 13 | TRBJ2-7 | TRBV12-3/TRBV12-4 | TGTGCCAGCACAGCGGGAGAAAGCTACGAGCAGTACTTC | CASTAGESYEQYF
many | TRBD1 | 14 | TRBJ1-2 | TRBV7-9 | TGTGCCAGCAGCCGTGCAGGGGGCTTCTATGGCTACACCTTC | CASSRAGGFYGYTF
many | . | 12 | TRBJ2-7 | TRBV18 | TGTGCCAGCTCATCGGGACGTGACGAGCAGTACTTC | CASSSGRDEQYF
many | TRBD1 | 14 | TRBJ1-1 | TRBV7-8 | TGTGCCAGCAGCATCGGGACAGCGAACACTGAAGCTTTCTTT | CASSIGTANTEAFF
many | TRBD2 | 16 | TRBJ2-2 | TRBV7-8 | TGTGCCAGCAGCCTCGTGACTAGCGGAAACACCGGGGAGCTGTTTTTT | CASSLVTSGNTGELFF
many | TRBD1 | 15 | TRBJ2-1 | TRBV2 | TGTGCCAGCAGTGAGGCGGGACAGGATTACAATGAGCAGTTCTTC | CASSEAGQDYNEQFF
many | . | 10 | TRBJ2-7 | TRBV7-3 | TGTGCCAGCAGCTGCTACGAGCAGTACTTC | CASSCYEQYF
. | . | 16 | TRBJ1-5 | TRBV28 | TGTGCCAGCAGTTCCCGGGGGGGTCTAGGGAATCAGCCCCAGCATTTT | CASSSRGGLGNQPQHF
many | TRBD2 | 15 | TRBJ2-5 | TRBV24-1 | TGTGCCACCAGTGATTTCCTAGCGGGAAGCGAGACCCAGTACTTC | CATSDFLAGSETQYF
. | . | 13 | TRBJ1-2 | TRBV20-1 | TGCAGTGCTAGTTCGTCCCAGTCGTATGGCTACACCTTC | CSASSSQSYGYTF
many | . | 13 | TRBJ2-1 | TRBV11-2 | TGTGCCAGCAGCATCGGAAGTCCGAGTGAGCAGTTCTTC | CASSIGSPSEQFF
many | TRBD1 | 13 | TRBJ2-5 | TRBV6-1 | TGTGCCAGCAGTCGGGACAGACAAGAGACCCAGTACTTC | CASSRDRQETQYF
. | . | 19 | TRBJ2-3 | TRBV28 | TGTGCCAGCACCCCAGTGGGGGGTCCTCCCCCACCTGGCACAGATACGCAGTATTTT | CASTPVGGPPPPGTDTQYF
few | TRBD1 | 13 | TRBJ1-2 | TRBV27 | TGTGCCAGCGATAGTCGGACAGGGTTTGGCTACACCTTC | CASDSRTGFGYTF
many | . | 14 | TRBJ1-4 | TRBV4-1 | TGCGCCAGCAGCCTTCGACAGAGTAATGAAAAACTGTTTTTT | CASSLRQSNEKLFF
few | TRBD2 | 15 | TRBJ2-1 | TRBV20-1 | TGCAGTGCTCACGGACTAGCGGGAGGAGGAAATGAGCAGTTCTTC | CSAHGLAGGGNEQFF
. | . | 13 | TRBJ2-1 | TRBV6-2/TRBV6-3 | TGTGCCAGCGGGATCCAGAGGGATTGGGAGCAGTTCTTC | CASGIQRDWEQFF
few | TRBD1 | 14 | TRBJ1-4 | TRBV20-1 | TGCAGTGCCCTAGACAGGGCGGCTAATGAAAAACTGTTTTTT | CSALDRAANEKLFF
. | TRBD2 | 15 | TRBJ2-7 | TRBV7-2 | TGTGCCAGCAGCTTGGGGTCTAGCGGGAGTGTCGAGCAGTACTTC | CASSLGSSGSVEQYF
few | TRBD2 | 16 | TRBJ2-7 | TRBV2 | TGTGCCAGCAGTGGTATACTAGCGGGCTACTCCTACGAGCAGTACTTC | CASSGILAGYSYEQYF
few | . | 14 | TRBJ1-5 | TRBV9 | TGTGCCAGCAGCGACCACGTCAGCAATCAGCCCCAGCATTTT | CASSDHVSNQPQHF
. | . | 15 | TRBJ1-5 | TRBV19 | TGTGCCAGTAGTATAGATTTCGGGGGCAATCAGCCCCAGCATTTT | CASSIDFGGNQPQHF
many | TRBD2 | 15 | TRBJ2-3 | TRBV6-1 | TGTGCCAGCAGTAGGGATAGCGGGAGAAGCGATACGCAGTATTTT | CASSRDSGRSDTQYF
few | TRBD1 | 15 | TRBJ2-1 | TRBV24-1 | TGTGCCACCAGTGATCCCGGGACAGGGGGCCCCCAGCAGTTCTTC | CATSDPGTGGPQQFF
. | . | 14 | TRBJ1-4 | TRBV7-9 | TGTGCCAGCAGACTTCCGGGGGAGGGAGAAAAACTGTTTTTT | CASRLPGEGEKLFF
few | TRBD1 | 15 | TRBJ2-7 | TRBV4-1 | TGCGCCAGCAGGACTAACCCGGGGACAGTATACGAGCAGTACTTC | CASRTNPGTVYEQYF
. | TRBD1 | 14 | TRBJ1-2 | TRBV6-4 | TGTGCCAGCAGAACGAGGGGAAACAGGGGTGGCTACACCTTC | CASRTRGNRGGYTF
many | TRBD1 | 14 | TRBJ1-4 | TRBV2 | TGTGCCAGCAGTGAGCAGGGGGGCGGTGAAAAACTGTTTTTT | CASSEQGGGEKLFF
few | TRBD2 | 12 | TRBJ2-3 | TRBV4-1 | TGCGCCAGCAGCCAGACTAGCGGGATGCAGTATTTT | CASSQTSGMQYF
many | . | 12 | TRBJ2-7 | TRBV12-3/TRBV12-4 | TGTGCCAGCAGTTTGAGGGAAGGCGAGCAGTACTTC | CASSLREGEQYF